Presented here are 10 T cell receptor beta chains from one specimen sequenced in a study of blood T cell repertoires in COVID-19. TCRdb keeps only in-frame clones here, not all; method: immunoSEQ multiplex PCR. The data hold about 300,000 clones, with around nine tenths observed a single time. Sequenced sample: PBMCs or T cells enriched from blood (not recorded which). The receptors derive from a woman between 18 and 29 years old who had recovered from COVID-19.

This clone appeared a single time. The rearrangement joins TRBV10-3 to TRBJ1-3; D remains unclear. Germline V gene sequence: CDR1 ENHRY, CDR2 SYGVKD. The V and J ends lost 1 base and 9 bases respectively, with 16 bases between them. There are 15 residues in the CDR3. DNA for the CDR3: TGTGCCATCAGTGAGTTGTCCGGGGAGTGGAGCACCATATATTTT. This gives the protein CAISELSGEWSTIYF.

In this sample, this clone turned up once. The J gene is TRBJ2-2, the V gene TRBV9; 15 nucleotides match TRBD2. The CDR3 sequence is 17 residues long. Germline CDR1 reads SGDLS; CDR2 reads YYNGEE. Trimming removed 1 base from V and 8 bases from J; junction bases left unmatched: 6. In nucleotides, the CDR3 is TGTGCCAGCAGCGTACGGACTAGCGGGAGGGCCATGGGGGAGCTGTTTTTT. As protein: CASSVRTSGRAMGELFF.

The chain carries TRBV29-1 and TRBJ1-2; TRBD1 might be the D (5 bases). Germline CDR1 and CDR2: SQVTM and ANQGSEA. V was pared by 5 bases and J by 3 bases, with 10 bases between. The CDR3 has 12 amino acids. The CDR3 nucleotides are TGCAGCGTTACGACAGTGGACTATGGCTACACCTTC. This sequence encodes CSVTTVDYGYTF.

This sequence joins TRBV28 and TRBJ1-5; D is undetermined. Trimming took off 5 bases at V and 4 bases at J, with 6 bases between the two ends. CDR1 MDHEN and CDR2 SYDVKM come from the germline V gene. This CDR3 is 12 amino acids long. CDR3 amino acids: CASSIINQPQHF. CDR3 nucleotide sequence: TGTGCCAGCAGTATTATAAATCAGCCCCAGCATTTT.

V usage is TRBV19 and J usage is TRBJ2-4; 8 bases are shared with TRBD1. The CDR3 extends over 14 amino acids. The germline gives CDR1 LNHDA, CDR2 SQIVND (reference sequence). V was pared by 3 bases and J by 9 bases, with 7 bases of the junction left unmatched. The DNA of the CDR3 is TGTGCCAGTAGTATGACAGGGGCCCTAAGCATTCAGTACTTC. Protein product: CASSMTGALSIQYF.

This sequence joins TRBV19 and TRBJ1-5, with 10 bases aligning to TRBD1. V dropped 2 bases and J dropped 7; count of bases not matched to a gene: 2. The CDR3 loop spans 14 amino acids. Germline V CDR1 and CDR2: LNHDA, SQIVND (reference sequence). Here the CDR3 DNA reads TGTGCCAGTAGTATATGGGACAGGGGCCAGCCCCAGCATTTT. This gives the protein CASSIWDRGQPQHF.

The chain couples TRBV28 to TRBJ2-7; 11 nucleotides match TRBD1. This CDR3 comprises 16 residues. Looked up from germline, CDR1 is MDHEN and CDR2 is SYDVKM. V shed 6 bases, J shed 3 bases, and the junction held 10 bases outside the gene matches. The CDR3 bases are TGTGCCAGCAGAAGGACAGGGGGCCAAACTTACTACGAGCAGTACTTC. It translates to CASRRTGGQTYYEQYF.

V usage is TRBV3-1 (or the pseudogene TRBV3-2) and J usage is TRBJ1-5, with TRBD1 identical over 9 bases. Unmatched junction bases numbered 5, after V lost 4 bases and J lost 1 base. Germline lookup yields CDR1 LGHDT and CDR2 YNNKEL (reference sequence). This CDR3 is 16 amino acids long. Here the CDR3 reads CASSPDRGLSNQPQHF. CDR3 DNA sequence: TGTGCCAGCAGCCCTGACAGGGGGTTAAGCAATCAGCCCCAGCATTTT.

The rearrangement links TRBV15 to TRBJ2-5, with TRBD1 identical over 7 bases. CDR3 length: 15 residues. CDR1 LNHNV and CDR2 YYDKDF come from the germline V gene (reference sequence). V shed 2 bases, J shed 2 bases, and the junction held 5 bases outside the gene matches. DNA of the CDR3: TGTGCCACCAGCAGACGACAGGGCCCTCAAGAGACCCAGTACTTC. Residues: CATSRRQGPQETQYF.

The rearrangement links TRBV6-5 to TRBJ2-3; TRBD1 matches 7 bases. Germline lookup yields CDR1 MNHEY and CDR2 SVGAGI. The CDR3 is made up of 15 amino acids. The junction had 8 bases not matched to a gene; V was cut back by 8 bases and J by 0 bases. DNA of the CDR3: TGTGCCAGCCGGGACAGCAAAATAAGCACAGATACGCAGTATTTT. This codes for CASRDSKISTDTQYF.